This T cell receptor (beta chain) was identified in a study of cytomegalovirus exposure and HLA in healthy donors. There are a few counts of this clone. CDR1 and CDR2 (germline): KGHSH, LQKENI. V was pared by 6 bases and J by 3 bases, with 9 bases between. This CDR3 is 13 amino acids long. PCR primers comprised 60 Vbeta and 13 Jbeta primers. TCRdb keeps only in-frame clones here, not all; method: immunoSEQ multiplex PCR. This sample has 150,000 to 200,000 clones; around 77% occur once, and the top ten carry 2% to 2.5%. This clonotype was sampled from a woman aged 30 to 39 in good health and CMV-seropositive. The V gene is TRBV18, the J gene TRBJ2-1; D perhaps matches TRBD2 (6 bases). Sequenced material: PBMCs. The CDR3 sequence is CASSPGGYNEQFF. CDR3 DNA: TGTGCCAGCTCGCCCGGGGGCTACAATGAGCAGTTCTTC. The whole variable domain, remainder taken from reference TRBV18 and TRBJ2-1, is NAGVMQNPRHLVRRRGQEARLRCSPMKGHSHVYWYRQLPEEGLKFMVYLQKENIIDESGMPKERFSAEFPKEGPSILRIQQVVRGDSAAYFCASSPGGYNEQFFGPGTRLTVL.